These 23 T cell receptor beta chains were sequenced from one sample in a study of human T cells and chemical hapten exposure. The time point here: patch test 1, 2 weeks after DPC sensitization. Stated treatment: therapeutic diphenylcyclopropenone sensitization with weekly scalp DPC. A single record per CDR3 protein comes from TCRdb applying MiXCR to the RACE reads. The sample has some 200,000 distinct CDR3 sequences, 20% to 25% seen once. The sample in question was whole blood, obtained in connection with sensitization to the hapten diphenylcyclopropenone (DPC). The receptors stem from a woman aged 45-65 years with alopecia areata. Some clones in this sample may be carry-over from other donors' samples.

The chain is built from TRBV6-2 or TRBV6-3 and TRBJ2-1, with a tentative D call TRBD2 (6 bases). The CDR3 runs 16 residues. Germline V CDR1 and CDR2: MNHEY, SVGEGT. V lost 7 bases and J lost 0, with 16 bases in between. CDR3 in amino acids: CASIESGPSSYNEQFF. CDR3 nucleotide sequence: TGTGCCAGCATTGAGAGCGGGCCGAGCTCCTACAATGAGCAGTTCTTC.

This clonotype was seen a few times. This rearrangement joins TRBV20-1 to TRBJ2-3; D not resolved. This CDR3 is 14 amino acids long. Looked up from germline, CDR1 is DFQATT and CDR2 is SNEGSKA (reference sequence). V lost 1 base, J lost 2 bases, and 10 bases lay in between. The CDR3 region has the DNA TGCAGTGCTAGAGGACATATAGACACAGATACGCAGTATTTT. Translating it yields CSARGHIDTDTQYF.

CDR3 bases: TGTGCCAGCAGTTCCTACGTGGCCGCTGCGGCCTACGAGCAGTACTTC. It yields the protein CASSSYVAAAAYEQYF. The rearrangement joins TRBV7-2 to TRBJ2-7; D is unclear. The CDR3 spans 16 residues. Germline V gene data show CDR1 as SGHTA and CDR2 as FQGNSA. V was trimmed by 6 bases and J by 2 bases, leaving 20 bases between them.

The CDR3 bases are TGTGCCAGCAGCCGAATCCAGGGACAGCCCCAGCATTTT. This sequence encodes CASSRIQGQPQHF. V gene TRBV12-3 or TRBV12-4 combines with J gene TRBJ1-5; maybe TRBD1 (5 bases). The V end lost 6 bases, the J end lost 7 bases, and 13 bases lay between the germline ends. The length of the CDR3 is 13 residues.

This clonotype was seen more than once but under ten times. This chain joins TRBV5-1 and TRBJ2-1; D gene unclear. Germline V gene data show CDR1 as SGHRS and CDR2 as YFSETQ. The CDR3 extends over 15 amino acids. Trimming took off 0 bases at V and 2 bases at J, with 9 bases between the two ends. CDR3 coding DNA: TGCGCCAGCAGCTTGGCCGGGTGGACCTACAATGAGCAGTTCTTC. Translating gives CASSLAGWTYNEQFF.

This rearrangement joins TRBV9 to TRBJ2-3; 7 bases are shared with TRBD2. With 4 bases clipped from V and 3 bases from J, the junction kept 2 bases outside the gene matches. CDR1 SGDLS and CDR2 YYNGEE come from the germline V gene. The CDR3 spans 13 residues. Written as DNA, the CDR3 is TGTGCCAGCAGCTGGGGGGGGACAGATACGCAGTATTTT. Translating it yields CASSWGGTDTQYF.

J is TRBJ1-4 and V is TRBV20-1; no clear D gene. Trimming removed 6 bases from V and 0 bases from J, with 11 bases in between. CDR1 and CDR2 from the germline V gene are DFQATT and SNEGSKA (reference sequence). The CDR3 spans 14 residues. The CDR3 nucleotides read TGCAGTGCCGCTGAGGGCGCAACTAATGAAAAACTGTTTTTT. This gives the protein CSAAEGATNEKLFF.

The V gene is TRBV5-5, the J gene TRBJ1-6, with D unclear. The CDR3 covers 15 residues. Germline loops: CDR1 SGHKS, CDR2 YYEKEE (reference sequence). The V gene lost 3 bases and the J gene lost 0 bases, with 7 bases spanning the gap. CDR3 in amino acids: CASSSMSSYNSPLHF. Written as DNA, the CDR3 is TGTGCCAGCAGCTCCATGAGCTCCTATAATTCACCCCTCCACTTT.

The V call is TRBV27, the J call TRBJ1-5, with no clear D. Per germline, CDR1 MNHEY and CDR2 SMNVEV (reference sequence). The CDR3 covers 16 residues. V was cut by 3 bases and J by 0 bases, with 12 bases left in between. DNA for the CDR3: TGTGCCAGCAGTTTCGCGGGCCCTTATAGCAATCAGCCCCAGCATTTT. Its translation: CASSFAGPYSNQPQHF.

This clonotype was seen only a few times. The chain couples TRBV11-2 to TRBJ2-1; the match to TRBD2 covers 7 bases. Germline CDR1 reads SGHAT; CDR2 reads FQNNGV. The ends lost 6 bases at V and 0 bases at J; junction bases unmatched: 5. This CDR3 has 15 residues. The CDR3 DNA sequence: TGTGCCAGCAGTCAAGAGCGGGACTCCTACAATGAGCAGTTCTTC. It codes for CASSQERDSYNEQFF.

The chain couples TRBV7-2 to TRBJ2-1; either TRBD1 or TRBD2 may supply D (5 bases each). Germline values: CDR1 SGHTA, CDR2 FQGNSA. This CDR3 is 17 amino acids long. V gave up 1 base and J gave up 4 bases, with 17 bases separating them. CDR3 region: CASSLVGVAWGYNEQFF. CDR3 bases: TGTGCCAGCAGCTTAGTGGGGGTAGCGTGGGGTTACAATGAGCAGTTCTTC.

The chain links TRBV5-1 to TRBJ2-3; D is perhaps TRBD1 (5 bases). CDR1 SGHRS and CDR2 YFSETQ come from the germline V gene. V was shortened by 9 bases and J by 4 bases, with 24 bases between the two germline ends. The CDR3 is made up of 16 amino acids. CDR3 in DNA: TGCGCCACCGACCCCCGCCCAGGGCTGAGCGCAGATACGCAGTATTTT. Protein: CATDPRPGLSADTQYF.

This clonotype was seen a handful of times. The rearrangement uses TRBV7-9 and TRBJ1-6; D perhaps matches TRBD1 (5 bases). The CDR3 sequence is 15 residues long. Trimming cost V 0 bases and J 9 bases, with 12 bases left between them. In germline, CDR1 is SEHNR, CDR2 FQNEAQ (reference sequence). CDR3 loop: CASSLAKGLSSPLHF. CDR3 nucleotide sequence: TGTGCCAGCAGCTTAGCGAAGGGGCTTTCTTCACCCCTCCACTTT.

As DNA, the CDR3 is TGCAGCGTTGAAGCGGGTGCGGCTAGCACAGATACGCAGTATTTT. Translation gives CSVEAGAASTDTQYF. J is TRBJ2-3 and V is TRBV29-1; D not certain. Germline V gene sequence: CDR1 SQVTM, CDR2 ANQGSEA. This CDR3 region has 15 residues. Between the trimmed V and J ends, which lost 1 base and 0 bases, there was a span of 11 bases.

In this sample, this clonotype turned up a few times. The chain is built from TRBV3-1 and TRBJ2-5; D is undetermined. The CDR3 length is 15 residues. Germline V CDR1 and CDR2: LGHDT, YNNKEL (reference sequence). Between the trimmed V and J ends, which lost 1 base and 1 base, there was a span of 10 bases. Here the CDR3 DNA reads TGTGCCAGCAGCCAAGTGCGGACCCTCCAAGAGACCCAGTACTTC. It encodes CASSQVRTLQETQYF.

This chain uses TRBV6-1 with TRBJ2-1, with TRBD2 matching over 10 bases. This CDR3 comprises 16 residues. Germline-derived CDR1 and CDR2 are MNHNS and SASEGT. V dropped 2 bases and J dropped 10; count of bases not matched to a gene: 11. The CDR3 region is CASSEFGVLAGAEQFF. Written as DNA, the CDR3 is TGTGCCAGCAGTGAATTCGGCGTGCTAGCGGGAGCCGAGCAGTTCTTC.

This clonotype appeared a few times. This rearrangement joins TRBV29-1 to TRBJ2-7; TRBD2 matches at 12 bases. J was trimmed by 6 bases and V by 4 bases; bases with no gene match: 10. Germline loops: CDR1 SQVTM, CDR2 ANQGSEA. The CDR3 consists of 15 residues. CDR3 coding DNA: TGCAGCGTTGCCCCGACTAGCGGGAGTCTAGGCGAGCAGTACTTC. It encodes CSVAPTSGSLGEQYF.

This chain connects TRBV27 to TRBJ2-1; the D gene is possibly TRBD1 (5 bases). Germline V CDR1 and CDR2: MNHEY, SMNVEV (reference sequence). The CDR3 runs 14 residues. V gave up 7 bases and J gave up 4 bases, with 14 bases separating them. CDR3 in DNA: TGTGCCAGCACCGGGCCAGGGTTGTACAATGAGCAGTTCTTC. This sequence encodes CASTGPGLYNEQFF.

There are many counts of this clonotype. This rearrangement joins TRBV6-5 to TRBJ1-3; possibly TRBD1 for D (5 bases). Germline lookup yields CDR1 MNHEY and CDR2 SVGAGI. The CDR3 runs 15 residues. V was cut by 5 bases and J by 4 bases, with 15 bases left in between. In nucleotides, the CDR3 is TGTGCCAGCAGTCGCCTCCAGGGATCAGGAAACACCATATATTTT. Protein product: CASSRLQGSGNTIYF.

The rearrangement links TRBV6-1 to TRBJ2-2, with 7 bases matching TRBD2. The CDR3 length is 14 residues. Germline V lookup: CDR1 MNHNS, CDR2 SASEGT. J gave up 0 bases and V 5 bases, and 0 bases lay outside the gene matches. The CDR3 loop reads CASSTSANTGELFF. The DNA for the CDR3 is TGTGCCAGCAGTACTAGCGCGAACACCGGGGAGCTGTTTTTT.

The J gene is TRBJ1-1, the V gene TRBV5-1; D might be TRBD1 (5 bases). V lost 0 bases to trimming and J lost 5 bases, with 8 bases between them. CDR1 is SGHRS and CDR2 is YFSETQ in the germline V gene. The CDR3 extends over 13 amino acids. CDR3 amino acids: CASSLDWGTEAFF. CDR3 in DNA: TGCGCCAGCAGCTTGGATTGGGGGACTGAAGCTTTCTTT.

The chain is built from TRBV30 and TRBJ1-6; 9 positions match TRBD1. This CDR3 comprises 13 residues. CDR1 and CDR2 (germline): GTSNPN, SVGIG (reference sequence). Germline trimming cut 5 bases from V and 10 bases from J; bases unmatched to any gene: 6. The CDR3 DNA reads as TGTGCCTGGGCGACAGGGGGTGAATCACCCCTCCACTTT. Protein product: CAWATGGESPLHF.

The V call is TRBV12-3 or TRBV12-4, the J call TRBJ2-5, with D perhaps assigned TRBD1 or TRBD2 (5 bases each). V was pared by 7 bases and J by 10 bases, with 16 bases between. The CDR3 loop spans 12 amino acids. CDR3 protein: CASTGRSRIQYF. The CDR3 coding sequence is TGTGCCAGCACGGGGCGGTCGCGGATCCAGTACTTC.